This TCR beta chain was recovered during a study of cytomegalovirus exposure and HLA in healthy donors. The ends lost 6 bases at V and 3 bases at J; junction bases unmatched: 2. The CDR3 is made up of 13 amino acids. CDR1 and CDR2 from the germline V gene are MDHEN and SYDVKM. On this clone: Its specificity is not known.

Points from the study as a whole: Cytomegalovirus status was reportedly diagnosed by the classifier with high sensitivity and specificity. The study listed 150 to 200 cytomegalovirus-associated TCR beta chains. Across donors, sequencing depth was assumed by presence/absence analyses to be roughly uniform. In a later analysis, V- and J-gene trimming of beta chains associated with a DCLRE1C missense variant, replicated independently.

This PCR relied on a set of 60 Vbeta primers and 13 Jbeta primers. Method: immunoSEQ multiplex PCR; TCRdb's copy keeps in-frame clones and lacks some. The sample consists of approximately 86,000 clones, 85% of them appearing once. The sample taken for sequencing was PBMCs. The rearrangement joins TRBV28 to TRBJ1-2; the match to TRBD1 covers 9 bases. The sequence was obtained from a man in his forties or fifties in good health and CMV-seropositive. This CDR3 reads CASRRTGDYGYTF. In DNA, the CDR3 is TGTGCCAGCAGAAGGACAGGGGACTATGGCTACACCTTC.